This TCR beta chain was found in a study of cytomegalovirus exposure and HLA in healthy donors. Study-wide background: Later analysis reported that the approximately 130 validation repertoires shared the platform of the roughly 670 first-cohort repertoires.

Broader study findings: Reported performance of the classifier showed diagnosis of cytomegalovirus status with high specificity and sensitivity. Investigators reported under 200 TCR beta chains as tied to cytomegalovirus.

A roughly 120-subject validation cohort, separate from the roughly 680-subject first cohort, supplied the donors. Sequencing was performed with immunoSEQ multiplex PCR; in TCRdb, only in-frame clones are kept and a portion is missing. The sample holds fewer than 400,000 clones, approximately 88% seen once. This clone showed up just once. What it recognizes is unknown. Other DNA sequences of this sample code for an identical CDR3. V lost 5 bases, J lost 1 base, and 8 bases lay in between. This CDR3 contains 13 residues. Germline assignment: CDR1 SEHNR and CDR2 FQNEAQ (reference sequence). The chain has TRBV7-9 and TRBJ1-1; possible D gene TRBD1, 5 bases. This receptor was obtained from a young man in good health and CMV-seronegative. Sequencing was done on a sample of PBMCs. The CDR3 bases are TGTGCCAGCAGCCGCGACAGGAACACTGAAGCTTTCTTT. It is translated as CASSRDRNTEAFF.